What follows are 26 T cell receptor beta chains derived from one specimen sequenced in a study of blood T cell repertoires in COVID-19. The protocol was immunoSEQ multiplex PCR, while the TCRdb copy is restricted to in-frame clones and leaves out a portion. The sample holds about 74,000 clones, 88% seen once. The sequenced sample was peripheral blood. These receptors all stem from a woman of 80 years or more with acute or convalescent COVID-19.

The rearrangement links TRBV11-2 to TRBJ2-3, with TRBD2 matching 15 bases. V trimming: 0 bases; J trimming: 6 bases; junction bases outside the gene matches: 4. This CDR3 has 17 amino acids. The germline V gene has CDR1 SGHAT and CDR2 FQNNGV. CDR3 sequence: CASSLEGLAGGPDTQYF. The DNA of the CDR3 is TGTGCCAGCAGCTTAGAAGGACTAGCGGGAGGGCCGGATACGCAGTATTTT.

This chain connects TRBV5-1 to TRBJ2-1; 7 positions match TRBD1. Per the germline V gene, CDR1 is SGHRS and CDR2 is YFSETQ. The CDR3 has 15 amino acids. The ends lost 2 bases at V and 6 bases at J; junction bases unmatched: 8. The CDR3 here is CASSLQGIGGNEQFF. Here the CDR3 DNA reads TGCGCCAGCAGCTTACAGGGGATCGGAGGCAATGAGCAGTTCTTC.

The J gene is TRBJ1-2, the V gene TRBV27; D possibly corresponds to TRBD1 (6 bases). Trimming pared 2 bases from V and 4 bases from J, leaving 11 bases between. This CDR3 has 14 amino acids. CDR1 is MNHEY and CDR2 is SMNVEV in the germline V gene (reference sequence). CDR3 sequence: CASSLARGSYGYTF. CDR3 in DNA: TGTGCCAGCAGTTTAGCCAGGGGTTCCTATGGCTACACCTTC.

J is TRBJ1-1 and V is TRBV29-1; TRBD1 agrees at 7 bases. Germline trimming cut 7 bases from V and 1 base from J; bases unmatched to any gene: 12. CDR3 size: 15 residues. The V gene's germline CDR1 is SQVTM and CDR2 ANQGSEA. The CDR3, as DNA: TGCAGCGCTAGGGGCCCCGGGACAGCGAACACTGAAGCTTTCTTT. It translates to CSARGPGTANTEAFF.

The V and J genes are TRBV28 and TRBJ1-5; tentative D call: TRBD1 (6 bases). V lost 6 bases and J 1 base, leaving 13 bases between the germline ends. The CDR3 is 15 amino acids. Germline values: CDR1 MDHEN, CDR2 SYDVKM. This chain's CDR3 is CASSPAQGSNQPQHF. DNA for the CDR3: TGTGCCAGCAGCCCAGCACAGGGAAGCAATCAGCCCCAGCATTTT. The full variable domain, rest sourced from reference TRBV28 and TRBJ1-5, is DVKVTQSSRYLVKRTGEKVFLECVQDMDHENMFWYRQDPGLGLRLIYFSYDVKMKEKGDIPEGYSVSREKKERFSLILESASTNQTSMYLCASSPAQGSNQPQHFGDGTRLSIL.

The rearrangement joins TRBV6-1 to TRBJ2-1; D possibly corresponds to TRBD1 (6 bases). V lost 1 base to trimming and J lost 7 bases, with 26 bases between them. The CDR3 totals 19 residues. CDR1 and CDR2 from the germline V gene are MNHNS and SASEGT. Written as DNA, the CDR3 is TGTGCCAGCAGTGAAGAGACCCGACAGGCCAAGGGGTCCAAGAATGAGCAGTTCTTC. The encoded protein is CASSEETRQAKGSKNEQFF.

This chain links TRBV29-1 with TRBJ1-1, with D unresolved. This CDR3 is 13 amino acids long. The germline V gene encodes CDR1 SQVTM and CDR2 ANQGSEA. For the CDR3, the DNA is TGCAGTGGCCGGAGGACTCCTGACACTGAAGCTTTCTTT. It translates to CSGRRTPDTEAFF.

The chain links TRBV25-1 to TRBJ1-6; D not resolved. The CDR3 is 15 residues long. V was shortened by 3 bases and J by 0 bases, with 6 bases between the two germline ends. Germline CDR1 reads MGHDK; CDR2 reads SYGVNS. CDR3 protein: CASSDESSYNSPLHF. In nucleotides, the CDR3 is TGTGCCAGCAGTGACGAGAGCTCCTATAATTCACCCCTCCACTTT.

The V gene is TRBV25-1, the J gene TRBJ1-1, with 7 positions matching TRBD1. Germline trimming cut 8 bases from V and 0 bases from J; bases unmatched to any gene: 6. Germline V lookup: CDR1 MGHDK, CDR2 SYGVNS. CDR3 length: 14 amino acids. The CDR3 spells CASGRGTVNTEAFF. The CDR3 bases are TGTGCCAGCGGAAGGGGGACAGTGAACACTGAAGCTTTCTTT.

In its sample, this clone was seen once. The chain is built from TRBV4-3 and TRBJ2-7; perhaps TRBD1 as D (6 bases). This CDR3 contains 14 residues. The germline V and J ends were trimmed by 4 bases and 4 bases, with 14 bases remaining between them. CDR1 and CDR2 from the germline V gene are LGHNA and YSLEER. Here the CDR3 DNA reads TGCGCCAGCAGCCGCCAAGGGACATCATACGAGCAGTACTTC. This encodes CASSRQGTSYEQYF.

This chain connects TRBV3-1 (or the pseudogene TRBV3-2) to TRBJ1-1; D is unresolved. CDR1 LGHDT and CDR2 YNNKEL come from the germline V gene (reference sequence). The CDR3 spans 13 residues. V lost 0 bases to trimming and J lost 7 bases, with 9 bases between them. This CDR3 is CASSQEGSREAFF. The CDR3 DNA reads TGTGCCAGCAGCCAAGAGGGCAGCCGTGAAGCTTTCTTT.

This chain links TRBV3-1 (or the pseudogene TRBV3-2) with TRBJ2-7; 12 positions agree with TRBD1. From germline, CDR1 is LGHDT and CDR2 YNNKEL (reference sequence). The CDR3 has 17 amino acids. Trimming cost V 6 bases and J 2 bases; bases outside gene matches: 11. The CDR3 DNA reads TGTGCCAGCAGTCCCGGGACAGGGGGCTATACTCCCTACGAGCAGTACTTC. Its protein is CASSPGTGGYTPYEQYF.

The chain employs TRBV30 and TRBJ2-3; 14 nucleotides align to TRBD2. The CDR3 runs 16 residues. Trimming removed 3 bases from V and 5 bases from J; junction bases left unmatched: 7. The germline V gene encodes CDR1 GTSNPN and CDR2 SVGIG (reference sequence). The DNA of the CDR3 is TGTGCCTGGAGCCGGGGACTAGCGGGAGCGAAAGATACGCAGTATTTT. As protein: CAWSRGLAGAKDTQYF.

This CDR3 reads CASSSPGRGEKLFF. The CDR3, as DNA: TGTGCCAGCAGTTCTCCAGGCCGAGGGGAAAAACTGTTTTTT. The rearrangement joins TRBV28 to TRBJ1-4; D is unclear. V was trimmed by 4 bases and J by 8 bases, leaving 14 bases between them. Germline assignment: CDR1 MDHEN and CDR2 SYDVKM. This CDR3 is 14 amino acids long.

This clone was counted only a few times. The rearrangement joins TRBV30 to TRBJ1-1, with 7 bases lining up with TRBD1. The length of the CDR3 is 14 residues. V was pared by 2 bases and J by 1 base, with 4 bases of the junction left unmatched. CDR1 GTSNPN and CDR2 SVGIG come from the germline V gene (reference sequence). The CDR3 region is CAWSRRQGNTEAFF. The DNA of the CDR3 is TGTGCCTGGAGTCGGAGACAGGGGAACACTGAAGCTTTCTTT.

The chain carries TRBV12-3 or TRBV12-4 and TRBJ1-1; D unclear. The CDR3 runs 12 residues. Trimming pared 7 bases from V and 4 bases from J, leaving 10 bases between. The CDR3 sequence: CASTPEGTEAFF. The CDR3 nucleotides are TGTGCCAGCACCCCCGAGGGCACTGAAGCTTTCTTT.

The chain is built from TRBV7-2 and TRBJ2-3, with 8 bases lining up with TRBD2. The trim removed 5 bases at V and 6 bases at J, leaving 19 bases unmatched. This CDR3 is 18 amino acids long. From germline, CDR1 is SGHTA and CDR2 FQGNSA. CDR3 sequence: CASSTQGSSGGGPDTQYF. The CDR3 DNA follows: TGTGCCAGCAGCACGCAAGGGTCCAGCGGGGGAGGGCCGGATACGCAGTATTTT.

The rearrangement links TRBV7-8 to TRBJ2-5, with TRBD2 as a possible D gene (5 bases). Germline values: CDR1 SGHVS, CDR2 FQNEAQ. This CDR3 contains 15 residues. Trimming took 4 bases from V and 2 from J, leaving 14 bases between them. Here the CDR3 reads CASSWGSGGQETQYF. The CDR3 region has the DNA TGTGCCAGCAGCTGGGGATCCGGAGGACAAGAGACCCAGTACTTC.

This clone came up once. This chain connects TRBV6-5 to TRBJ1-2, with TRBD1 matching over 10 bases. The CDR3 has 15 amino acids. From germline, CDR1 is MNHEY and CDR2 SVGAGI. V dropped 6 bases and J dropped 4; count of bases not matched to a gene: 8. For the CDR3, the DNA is TGTGCCAGCAGACCAGGTGGGACAGGGGTCTATGGCTACACCTTC. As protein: CASRPGGTGVYGYTF.

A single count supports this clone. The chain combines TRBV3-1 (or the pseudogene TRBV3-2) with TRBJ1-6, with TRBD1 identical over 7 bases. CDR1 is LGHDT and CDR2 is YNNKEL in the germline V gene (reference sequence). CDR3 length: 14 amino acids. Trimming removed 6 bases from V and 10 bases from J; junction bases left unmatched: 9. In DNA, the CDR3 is TGTGCCAGCAGTTTGACAGGGATAGGGTCACCCCTCCACTTT. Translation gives CASSLTGIGSPLHF.

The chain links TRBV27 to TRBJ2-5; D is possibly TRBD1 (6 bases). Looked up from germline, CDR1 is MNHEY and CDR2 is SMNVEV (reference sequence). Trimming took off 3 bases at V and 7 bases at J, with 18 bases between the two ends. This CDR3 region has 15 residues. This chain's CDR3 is CASSLWQGRGVTQYF. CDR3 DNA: TGTGCCAGCAGTTTGTGGCAAGGCAGGGGAGTGACCCAGTACTTC.

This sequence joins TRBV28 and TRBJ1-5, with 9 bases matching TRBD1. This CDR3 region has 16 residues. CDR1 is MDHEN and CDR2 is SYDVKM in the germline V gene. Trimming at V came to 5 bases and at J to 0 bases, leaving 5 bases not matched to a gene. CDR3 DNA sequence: TGTGCCAGCAGTCCCCGGACAGGGGCTAGCAATCAGCCCCAGCATTTT. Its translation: CASSPRTGASNQPQHF.

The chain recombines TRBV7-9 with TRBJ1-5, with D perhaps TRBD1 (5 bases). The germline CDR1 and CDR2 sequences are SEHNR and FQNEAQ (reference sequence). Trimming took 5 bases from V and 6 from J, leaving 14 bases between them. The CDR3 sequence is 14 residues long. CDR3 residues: CASSRDGGSQPQHF. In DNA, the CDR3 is TGTGCCAGCAGCAGGGACGGGGGGAGTCAGCCCCAGCATTTT.

The CDR3 DNA follows: TGTGCCAGTAGTCCGACAGGGGGCAGTGACTATGGCTACACCTTC. Amino acids: CASSPTGGSDYGYTF. The chain joins TRBV19 to TRBJ1-2, with 10 bases that match TRBD1. This CDR3 has 15 amino acids. The trim removed 5 bases at V and 3 bases at J, leaving 6 bases unmatched. Germline V gene data show CDR1 as LNHDA and CDR2 as SQIVND (reference sequence).

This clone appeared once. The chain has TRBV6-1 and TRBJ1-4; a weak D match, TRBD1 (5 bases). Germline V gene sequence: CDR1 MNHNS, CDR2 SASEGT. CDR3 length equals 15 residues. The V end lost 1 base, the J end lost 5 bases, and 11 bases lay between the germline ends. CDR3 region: CASSEGGDSNEKLFF. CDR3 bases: TGTGCCAGCAGTGAAGGCGGGGACTCCAATGAAAAACTGTTTTTT.

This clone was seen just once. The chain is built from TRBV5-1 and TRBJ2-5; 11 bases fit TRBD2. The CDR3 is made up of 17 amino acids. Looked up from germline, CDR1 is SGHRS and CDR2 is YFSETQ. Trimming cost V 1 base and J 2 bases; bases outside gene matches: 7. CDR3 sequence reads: CASSLRTGTSGQETQYF. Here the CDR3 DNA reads TGCGCCAGCAGCTTGAGAACCGGGACTAGCGGACAAGAGACCCAGTACTTC. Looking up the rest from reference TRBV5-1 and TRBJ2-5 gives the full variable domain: KAGVTQTPRYLIKTRGQQVTLSCSPISGHRSVSWYQQTPGQGLQFLFEYFSETQRNKGNFPGRFSGRQFSNSRSEMNVSTLELGDSALYLCASSLRTGTSGQETQYFGPGTRLLVL.